This T cell receptor (beta chain) was identified during a study of blood T cell repertoires in COVID-19. Assay: immunoSEQ multiplex PCR; the TCRdb copy retains only in-frame clones and omits some. This table has over 200,000 clones, around 87% appearing once. Trimming left V 0 bases short and J 0 bases short, with 4 bases between. The CDR3 runs 14 residues. The germline CDR1 and CDR2 sequences are SGDLS and YYNGEE. The J gene is TRBJ1-3, the V gene TRBV9; D is ambiguous. Material for sequencing was PBMCs or T cells enriched from blood (not recorded which). This clonotype was obtained from a man younger than 45 who had been exposed to COVID-19. The CDR3 DNA reads as TGTGCCAGCAGCGTAGTGAGCTCTGGAAACACCATATATTTT. Protein sequence: CASSVVSSGNTIYF.